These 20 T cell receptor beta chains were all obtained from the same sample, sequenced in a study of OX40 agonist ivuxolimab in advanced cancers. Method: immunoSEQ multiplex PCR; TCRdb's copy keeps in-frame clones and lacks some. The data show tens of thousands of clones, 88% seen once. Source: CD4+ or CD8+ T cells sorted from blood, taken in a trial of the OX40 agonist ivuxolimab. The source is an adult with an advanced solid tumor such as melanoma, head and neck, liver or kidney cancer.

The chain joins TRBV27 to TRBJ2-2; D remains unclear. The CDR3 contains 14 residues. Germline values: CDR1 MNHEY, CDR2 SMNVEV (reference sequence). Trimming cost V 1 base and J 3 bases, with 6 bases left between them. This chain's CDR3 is CASSLYADTGELFF. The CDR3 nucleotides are TGTGCCAGCAGTTTATATGCGGACACCGGGGAGCTGTTTTTT.

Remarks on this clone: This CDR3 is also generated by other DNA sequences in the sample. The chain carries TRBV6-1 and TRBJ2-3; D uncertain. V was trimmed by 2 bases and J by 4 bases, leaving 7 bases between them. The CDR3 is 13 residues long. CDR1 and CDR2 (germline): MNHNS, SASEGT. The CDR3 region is CASSEQGADTQYF. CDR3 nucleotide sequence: TGTGCCAGCAGTGAACAAGGCGCAGATACGCAGTATTTT.

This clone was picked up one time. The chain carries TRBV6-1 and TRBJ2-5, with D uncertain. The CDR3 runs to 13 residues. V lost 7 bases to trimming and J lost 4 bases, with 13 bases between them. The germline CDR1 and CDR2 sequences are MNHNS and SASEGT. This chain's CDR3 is CASNGHSRETQYF. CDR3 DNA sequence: TGTGCCAGCAACGGCCACTCCCGAGAGACCCAGTACTTC.

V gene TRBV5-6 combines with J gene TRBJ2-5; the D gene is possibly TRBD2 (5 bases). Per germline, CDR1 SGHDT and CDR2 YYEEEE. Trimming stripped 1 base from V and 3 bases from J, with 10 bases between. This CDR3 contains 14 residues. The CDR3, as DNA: TGTGCCAGCAGCTTGCCGGCCGGGGAAGAGACCCAGTACTTC. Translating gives CASSLPAGEETQYF.

CDR3 sequence reads: CATSRESGLYEQYF. In DNA form, the CDR3 reads TGTGCCACCAGCAGAGAATCGGGGCTGTACGAGCAGTACTTC. The chain is built from TRBV15 and TRBJ2-7, with D perhaps being TRBD1 or TRBD2 (5 bases each). CDR3 length: 14 residues. Trimming cost V 0 bases and J 4 bases, with 10 bases left between them. Per germline, CDR1 LNHNV and CDR2 YYDKDF (reference sequence).

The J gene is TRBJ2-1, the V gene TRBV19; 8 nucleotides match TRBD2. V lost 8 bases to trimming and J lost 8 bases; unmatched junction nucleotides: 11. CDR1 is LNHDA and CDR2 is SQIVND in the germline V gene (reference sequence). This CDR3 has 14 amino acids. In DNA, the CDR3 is TGTGCCAGTGGTGGGAGCGGGAGTTCGTATGAGCAGTTCTTC. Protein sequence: CASGGSGSSYEQFF.

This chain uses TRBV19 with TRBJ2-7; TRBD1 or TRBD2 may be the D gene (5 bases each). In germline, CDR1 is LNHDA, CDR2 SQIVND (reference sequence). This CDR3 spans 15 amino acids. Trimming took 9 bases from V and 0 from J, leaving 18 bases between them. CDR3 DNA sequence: TGTGCCAGCAAACCGGGACCTATGAGCTCCTACGAGCAGTACTTC. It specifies CASKPGPMSSYEQYF.

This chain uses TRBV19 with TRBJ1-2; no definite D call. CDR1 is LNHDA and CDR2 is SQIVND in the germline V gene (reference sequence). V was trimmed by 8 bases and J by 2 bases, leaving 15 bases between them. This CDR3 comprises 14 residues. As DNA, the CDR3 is TGTGCCAGTTCCCCGGATAGGGCGAACTATGGCTACACCTTC. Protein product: CASSPDRANYGYTF. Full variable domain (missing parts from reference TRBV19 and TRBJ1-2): DGGITQSPKYLFRKEGQNVTLSCEQNLNHDAMYWYRQDPGQGLRLIYYSQIVNDFQKGDIAEGYSVSREKKESFPLTVTSAQKNPTAFYLCASSPDRANYGYTFGSGTRLTVV.

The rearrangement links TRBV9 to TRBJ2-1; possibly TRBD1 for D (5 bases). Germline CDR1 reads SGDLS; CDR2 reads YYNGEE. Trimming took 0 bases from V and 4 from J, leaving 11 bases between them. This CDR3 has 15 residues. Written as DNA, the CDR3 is TGTGCCAGCAGCGTAGACCAGCAGGGTTACAATGAGCAGTTCTTC. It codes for CASSVDQQGYNEQFF.

CDR3 nucleotide sequence: TGTGCCAGCACCATGGTCGGGGGCATGAACACTGAAGCTTTCTTT. As protein: CASTMVGGMNTEAFF. This rearrangement joins TRBV7-9 to TRBJ1-1; tentative D call: TRBD1 (6 bases). The CDR3 runs 15 residues. V was trimmed by 7 bases and J by 0 bases, leaving 15 bases between them. Germline CDR1 SEHNR, CDR2 FQNEAQ (reference sequence).

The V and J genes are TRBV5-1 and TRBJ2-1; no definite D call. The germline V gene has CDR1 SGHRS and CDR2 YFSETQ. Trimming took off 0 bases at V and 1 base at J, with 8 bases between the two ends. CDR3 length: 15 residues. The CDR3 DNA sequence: TGCGCCAGCAGCTTGGAGTCAGCTTCCTACAATGAGCAGTTCTTC. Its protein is CASSLESASYNEQFF.

CDR3 sequence (DNA): TGTGCCAGCAGATGGACTAGCGGGACTCCGCAGTATTTT. This sequence encodes CASRWTSGTPQYF. The gene calls are TRBV28 and TRBJ2-3; 12 nucleotides align to TRBD2. The CDR3 length is 13 residues. The junction had 5 bases not matched to a gene; V was cut back by 6 bases and J by 10 bases. Germline values: CDR1 MDHEN, CDR2 SYDVKM.

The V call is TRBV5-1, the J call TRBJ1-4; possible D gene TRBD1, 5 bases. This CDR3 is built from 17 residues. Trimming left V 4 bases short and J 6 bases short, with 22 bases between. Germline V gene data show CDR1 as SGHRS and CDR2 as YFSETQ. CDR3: CASSRSGRAGRDEKLFF. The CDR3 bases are TGCGCCAGCAGCCGTTCTGGCCGGGCAGGGCGAGATGAAAAACTGTTTTTT.

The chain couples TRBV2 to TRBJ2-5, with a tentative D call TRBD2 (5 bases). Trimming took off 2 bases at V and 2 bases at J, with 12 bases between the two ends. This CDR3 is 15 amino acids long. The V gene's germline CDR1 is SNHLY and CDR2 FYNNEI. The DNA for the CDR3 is TGTGCCAGCAGTGAACGAAGACTACCACAAGAGACCCAGTACTTC. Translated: CASSERRLPQETQYF.

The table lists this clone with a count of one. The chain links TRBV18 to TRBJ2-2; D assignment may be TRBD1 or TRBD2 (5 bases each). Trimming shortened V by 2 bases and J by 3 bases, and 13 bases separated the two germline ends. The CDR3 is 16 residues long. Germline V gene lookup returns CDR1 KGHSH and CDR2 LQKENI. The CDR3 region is CASSPEGPGDTGELFF. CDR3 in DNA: TGTGCCAGCTCACCAGAGGGGCCTGGGGACACCGGGGAGCTGTTTTTT.

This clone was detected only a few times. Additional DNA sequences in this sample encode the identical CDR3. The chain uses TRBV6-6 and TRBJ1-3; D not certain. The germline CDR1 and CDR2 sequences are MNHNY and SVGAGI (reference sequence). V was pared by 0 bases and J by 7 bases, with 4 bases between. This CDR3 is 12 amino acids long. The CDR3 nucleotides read TGTGCCAGCAGTTACTCAGGCAACACCATATATTTT. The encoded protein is CASSYSGNTIYF.

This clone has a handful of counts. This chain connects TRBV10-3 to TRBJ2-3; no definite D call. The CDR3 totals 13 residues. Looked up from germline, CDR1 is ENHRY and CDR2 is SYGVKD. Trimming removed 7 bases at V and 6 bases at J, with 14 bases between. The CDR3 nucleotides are TGTGCCATCATGGCCCAGGCCGGGGATACGCAGTATTTT. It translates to CAIMAQAGDTQYF.

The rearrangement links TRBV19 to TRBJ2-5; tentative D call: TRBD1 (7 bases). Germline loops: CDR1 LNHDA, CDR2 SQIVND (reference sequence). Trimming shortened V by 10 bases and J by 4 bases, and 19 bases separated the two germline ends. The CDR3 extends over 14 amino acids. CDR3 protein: CATRQGQGGETQYF. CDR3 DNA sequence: TGTGCCACTCGCCAGGGGCAGGGGGGAGAGACCCAGTACTTC.

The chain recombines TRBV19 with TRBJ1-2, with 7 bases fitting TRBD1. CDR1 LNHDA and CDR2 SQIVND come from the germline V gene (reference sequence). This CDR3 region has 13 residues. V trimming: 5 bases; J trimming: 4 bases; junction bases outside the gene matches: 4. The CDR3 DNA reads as TGTGCCAGTAGTTCTAGGACAGGCTATGGCTACACCTTC. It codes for CASSSRTGYGYTF.

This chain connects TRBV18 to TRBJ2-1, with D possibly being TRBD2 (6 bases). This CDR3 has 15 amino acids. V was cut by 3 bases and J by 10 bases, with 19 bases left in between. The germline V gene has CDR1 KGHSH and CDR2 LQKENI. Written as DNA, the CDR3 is TGTGCCAGCTCACCTCTCGATGGTATGGGGGGAGAGCAGTTCTTC. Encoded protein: CASSPLDGMGGEQFF.